The 30 T cell receptor beta chains reported below all come from one sample, sequenced in a study of regulatory T cells in long-lasting Graves disease (dated by TCRdb to the early 2020s). Library preparation used multiplex PCR. The reads were generated on an Illumina HiSeq 4000. To build TCR beta libraries, CDR3 regions were amplified by Arm-PCR using iRepertoire HTBI primers. TCRdb reran the public reads through fastp at Q25 and MiXCR, keeping productive beta chains. CDR3 protein duplicates are merged, each entry listing the most common genes and DNA. Here the sample has 320,000 or so distinct CDR3 sequences; 15% to 20% occur a single time. More than 35% of the sample goes to the ten largest clones. What this sample's time point label stands for: newly diagnosed GD, antithyroid drugs for less than 3 months. For both TCR sequencing and RNA sequencing, RNA was extracted from PBMCs using TRIzol. The sample in question was peripheral blood mononuclear cells (PBMCs), obtained at new diagnosis, from a patient treated with antithyroid drugs. Receptors originate from a female donor with Graves disease.

This clonotype was detected many times. The CDR3, as DNA: TGTGCCAGCAGCCGACCCATGAGACAGGGCGATGGCTACACCTTC. Protein product: CASSRPMRQGDGYTF. This sequence joins TRBV13 and TRBJ1-2; 7 nucleotides agree with TRBD1. The CDR3 is 15 residues long. Germline trimming cut 5 bases from V and 6 bases from J; bases unmatched to any gene: 12. Germline assignment: CDR1 PRHDT and CDR2 FYEKMQ (reference sequence).

This clonotype has at least ten counts. The chain combines TRBV7-2 with TRBJ2-7, with D uncertain. Germline V gene sequence: CDR1 SGHTA, CDR2 FQGNSA. The CDR3 length is 13 residues. V shed 1 base and J shed 4 bases, with 8 bases lying between them. As DNA, the CDR3 is TGTGCCAGCAGCTTAGAGGTGGCATACGAGCAGTACTTC. This translates into CASSLEVAYEQYF.

This clonotype was seen ten or more times. This chain uses TRBV29-1 with TRBJ1-1; possibly TRBD1 for D (6 bases). This CDR3 region has 10 residues. V lost 6 bases and J lost 5, with 7 bases in between. Looked up from germline, CDR1 is SQVTM and CDR2 is ANQGSEA. CDR3 residues: CSVTGTEAFF. The CDR3 nucleotides read TGCAGCGTCACAGGGACTGAAGCTTTCTTT.

The sample holds a few counts of this clonotype. This rearrangement joins TRBV29-1 to TRBJ2-7, with 7 positions matching TRBD2. Germline trimming cut 4 bases from V and 3 bases from J; bases unmatched to any gene: 9. The CDR3 loop spans 14 amino acids. CDR1 and CDR2 (germline): SQVTM, ANQGSEA. The CDR3 is CSVARGLAGYEQYF. The DNA of the CDR3 is TGCAGCGTTGCCCGGGGCTTAGCGGGCTACGAGCAGTACTTC.

This clonotype was detected ten times or more. The genes are TRBV6-1 and TRBJ2-7; possibly TRBD1 or TRBD2 for D (5 bases each). Germline CDR1 reads MNHNS; CDR2 reads SASEGT. CDR3 length: 13 amino acids. Trimming removed 6 bases at V and 6 bases at J, with 15 bases between. The CDR3, as DNA: TGTGCCAGCAGCTGGGGGAGCGCTGGCGAGCAGTACTTC. Residues: CASSWGSAGEQYF.

This clonotype came up many times. This sequence joins TRBV12-3 or TRBV12-4 and TRBJ1-1; unclear D gene. V lost 8 bases and J lost 7, with 20 bases in between. The CDR3 sequence is 14 residues long. As DNA, the CDR3 is TGTGCCAGCGGGAGAGAGGTCCTAGGCATTGAAGCTTTCTTT. As protein: CASGREVLGIEAFF.

This clonotype has at least ten counts. This chain links TRBV6-5 with TRBJ2-7, with D possibly called TRBD1 or TRBD2 (6 bases each). Germline-derived CDR1 and CDR2 are MNHEY and SVGAGI. Between the trimmed V and J ends, which lost 2 bases and 4 bases, there was a span of 15 bases. The CDR3 is made up of 15 amino acids. The CDR3 DNA follows: TGTGCCAGCAGTTACGCGAGGGGGGCGGTGTACGAGCAGTACTTC. As protein: CASSYARGAVYEQYF.

This clonotype has ten or more counts. The V gene is TRBV19, the J gene TRBJ2-1; TRBD2 aligns across 11 bases. The CDR3 contains 24 residues. V lost 4 bases to trimming and J lost 9 bases; unmatched junction nucleotides: 35. Looked up from germline, CDR1 is LNHDA and CDR2 is SQIVND (reference sequence). CDR3 in DNA: TGTGCCAGTAGTACCTTACCTCCTGCCCCCTCTAGCGGGAGGAAAAGGAACCCAAGGGGTGAGCAGTTCTTC. Amino acids: CASSTLPPAPSSGRKRNPRGEQFF.

J is TRBJ2-1 and V is TRBV7-9; D may be TRBD2 (6 bases). The V gene's germline CDR1 is SEHNR and CDR2 FQNEAQ (reference sequence). The CDR3 extends over 15 amino acids. The ends were cut back, 5 bases at V and 6 bases at J, with 17 bases in the middle. The CDR3 sequence: CASSPMGGALNEQFF. The CDR3, as DNA: TGTGCCAGCAGCCCGATGGGGGGAGCCCTCAATGAGCAGTTCTTC.

This clonotype was counted between two and nine times. The chain carries TRBV3-1 and TRBJ1-3, with unresolved D. CDR3 size: 15 residues. With 2 bases removed from V and 1 base from J, the gap between germline ends came to 9 bases. Germline V lookup: CDR1 LGHDT, CDR2 YNNKEL (reference sequence). CDR3 in DNA: TGTGCCAGCAGCCAAAGCTTCATGTCTGGAAACACCATATATTTT. This gives the protein CASSQSFMSGNTIYF. Using reference TRBV3-1 and TRBJ1-3 for the parts outside the CDR3, the full variable domain is DTAVSQTPKYLVTQMGNDKSIKCEQNLGHDTMYWYKQDSKKFLKIMFSYNNKELIINETVPNRFSPKSPDKAHLNLHINSLELGDSAVYFCASSQSFMSGNTIYFGEGSWLTVV.

This clonotype showed up many times. The V gene is TRBV11-2, the J gene TRBJ2-2, with 9 bases that match TRBD1. Germline CDR1 SGHAT, CDR2 FQNNGV. CDR3 length: 16 residues. The junction had 10 bases not matched to a gene; V was cut back by 5 bases and J by 6 bases. This chain's CDR3 is CASSITGGAGAGELFF. CDR3 in DNA: TGTGCCAGCAGCATAACAGGGGGCGCCGGCGCCGGGGAGCTGTTTTTT.

This clonotype was observed at least ten times. CDR3 nucleotides: TGTGCCAGCAGCTTAGCGGCAGGGGAAGCTTTCTTT. It codes for CASSLAAGEAFF. The chain couples TRBV7-9 to TRBJ1-1; D might be TRBD1 (5 bases). The CDR3 sequence is 12 residues long. The germline V gene has CDR1 SEHNR and CDR2 FQNEAQ (reference sequence). The V end lost 0 bases, the J end lost 8 bases, and 7 bases lay between the germline ends.

This clonotype was observed many times. V and J are TRBV27 and TRBJ2-7; perhaps D is TRBD1 or TRBD2 (6 bases each). Germline V gene lookup returns CDR1 MNHEY and CDR2 SMNVEV (reference sequence). V lost 1 base to trimming and J lost 2 bases, with 9 bases between them. This CDR3 has 14 residues. The CDR3 DNA follows: TGTGCCAGCAGTTTATGGGGGGCCCCCTACGAGCAGTACTTC. It specifies CASSLWGAPYEQYF.

The chain couples TRBV19 to TRBJ1-4; D is perhaps TRBD1 (5 bases). Germline V CDR1 and CDR2: LNHDA, SQIVND (reference sequence). CDR3 length: 13 amino acids. V was pared by 10 bases and J by 3 bases, with 12 bases between. CDR3 sequence (DNA): TGTGCCACCCGGTGGGACCCTAATGAAAAACTGTTTTTT. Translation gives CATRWDPNEKLFF. Supplemented by reference TRBV19 and TRBJ1-4, the full variable domain reads DGGITQSPKYLFRKEGQNVTLSCEQNLNHDAMYWYRQDPGQGLRLIYYSQIVNDFQKGDIAEGYSVSREKKESFPLTVTSAQKNPTAFYLCATRWDPNEKLFFGSGTQLSVL.

This clonotype was detected ten times or more. The rearrangement links TRBV19 to TRBJ1-4; D ambiguous. Per the germline V gene, CDR1 is LNHDA and CDR2 is SQIVND (reference sequence). V lost 9 bases to trimming and J lost 3 bases, with 14 bases between them. The CDR3 is 14 amino acids. The CDR3 sequence: CASSGRGPNEKLFF. CDR3 bases: TGTGCCAGCAGTGGTCGAGGTCCTAATGAAAAACTGTTTTTT.

This clonotype was counted at least ten times. The chain links TRBV2 to TRBJ2-1, with 10 bases identical to TRBD2. Per germline, CDR1 SNHLY and CDR2 FYNNEI. The junction had 8 bases not matched to a gene; V was cut back by 2 bases and J by 7 bases. This CDR3 has 16 amino acids. CDR3 in amino acids: CASSEFVLAGRNEQFF. The CDR3 DNA follows: TGTGCCAGCAGTGAATTTGTACTAGCGGGACGAAATGAGCAGTTCTTC.

The chain uses TRBV12-3 or TRBV12-4 and TRBJ2-7; the match to TRBD2 covers 13 bases. This CDR3 spans 19 amino acids. V lost 5 bases, J lost 5 bases, and 18 bases stayed unmatched. The CDR3, as DNA: TGTGCCAGCAGTGCCGGACAGGGCCTTGGACTAGCGGGAGACCACGAGCAGTACTTC. Its translation is CASSAGQGLGLAGDHEQYF.

This clonotype was observed at least ten times. The genes are TRBV6-5 and TRBJ1-5; the D is unclear. Germline values: CDR1 MNHEY, CDR2 SVGAGI. There are 15 residues in the CDR3. The V end was cut by 0 bases, the J end by 5 bases, with 11 bases between. For the CDR3, the DNA is TGTGCCAGCAGTTACTCGAAGGGCAGCGATCAGCCCCAGCATTTT. Translation gives CASSYSKGSDQPQHF.

The table lists this clonotype with many counts. The rearrangement joins TRBV19 to TRBJ1-1; D call uncertain. Trimming stripped 8 bases from V and 0 bases from J, with 13 bases between. Germline-derived CDR1 and CDR2 are LNHDA and SQIVND (reference sequence). The CDR3 spans 14 residues. CDR3 in DNA: TGTGCCAGTTCCTGGCGGGGAATGAACACTGAAGCTTTCTTT. As protein: CASSWRGMNTEAFF.

In this sample, this clonotype turned up many times. This sequence joins TRBV12-3 or TRBV12-4 and TRBJ1-1; 8 bases map to TRBD1. The CDR3 runs 14 residues. The ends lost 6 bases at V and 5 bases at J; junction bases unmatched: 8. This CDR3 is CASSRTGTGTEAFF. In nucleotides, the CDR3 is TGTGCCAGCAGCCGCACCGGGACAGGTACTGAAGCTTTCTTT.

This clonotype was counted between two and nine times. The gene calls are TRBV7-2 and TRBJ2-7; possible D gene TRBD1, 6 bases. With 5 bases removed from V and 2 bases from J, the gap between germline ends came to 19 bases. CDR3 length equals 16 residues. Per germline, CDR1 SGHTA and CDR2 FQGNSA. The CDR3 loop reads CASSLRTAQVTYEQYF. The CDR3 DNA reads as TGTGCCAGCAGCCTCCGGACAGCTCAGGTCACCTACGAGCAGTACTTC.

This clonotype was counted ten times or more. The chain is built from TRBV7-2 and TRBJ2-7, with 9 bases identical to TRBD1. Germline V gene lookup returns CDR1 SGHTA and CDR2 FQGNSA. Losses at the gene ends were 6 bases for V and 5 bases for J; bases not matched to a gene: 11. The CDR3 totals 15 residues. The CDR3 nucleotides are TGTGCCAGCAGATCCCGGGACAGGGTCGTCCACGAGCAGTACTTC. Its protein product is CASRSRDRVVHEQYF.

The sample holds many counts of this clonotype. The chain is built from TRBV28 and TRBJ2-7, with 7 bases matching TRBD1. The CDR3 covers 16 residues. CDR1 and CDR2 from the germline V gene are MDHEN and SYDVKM. V dropped 6 bases and J dropped 5; count of bases not matched to a gene: 16. CDR3 nucleotide sequence: TGTGCCAGCAGACCCCCATATCAGGGGGATAGGGACGAGCAGTACTTC. It specifies CASRPPYQGDRDEQYF. Together with reference TRBV28 and TRBJ2-7, the CDR3 gives the full variable domain: DVKVTQSSRYLVKRTGEKVFLECVQDMDHENMFWYRQDPGLGLRLIYFSYDVKMKEKGDIPEGYSVSREKKERFSLILESASTNQTSMYLCASRPPYQGDRDEQYFGPGTRLTVT.

This clonotype was found a few times. The chain is built from TRBV19 and TRBJ2-4; 7 bases agree with TRBD1. This CDR3 region has 16 residues. Germline-derived CDR1 and CDR2 are LNHDA and SQIVND (reference sequence). The V segment lost 2 bases and the J segment 3 bases; nucleotides outside the gene matches: 7. The CDR3 spells CASSINPTGSKNIQYF. The CDR3, as DNA: TGTGCCAGTAGTATAAACCCGACAGGGAGCAAAAACATTCAGTACTTC.

This clonotype was recorded many times. This sequence joins TRBV5-1 and TRBJ2-5, with TRBD1 as a possible D gene (6 bases). Germline V CDR1 and CDR2: SGHRS, YFSETQ. This CDR3 has 15 amino acids. Deletions cut 3 bases from V and 4 bases from J, with 16 bases between. This CDR3 reads CASSSSKGGIETQYF. The CDR3 region has the DNA TGCGCCAGCAGCTCCTCTAAAGGGGGAATAGAGACCCAGTACTTC.

This clonotype was recorded at least ten times. The CDR3 loop reads CASSERKSYGYTF. The CDR3 coding sequence is TGTGCCAGCAGTGAAAGGAAGAGCTATGGCTACACCTTC. The gene calls are TRBV6-1 and TRBJ1-2, with D unresolved. The V end lost 2 bases, the J end lost 4 bases, and 8 bases lay between the germline ends. CDR1 MNHNS and CDR2 SASEGT come from the germline V gene. CDR3 length equals 13 residues.

This rearrangement joins TRBV3-1 to TRBJ2-1; TRBD1 matches 11 bases. The CDR3 extends over 17 amino acids. Germline CDR1 LGHDT, CDR2 YNNKEL (reference sequence). The ends lost 8 bases at V and 1 base at J; junction bases unmatched: 10. This CDR3 reads CASGTSGQGGSYNEQFF. CDR3 nucleotide sequence: TGTGCCAGCGGAACCTCGGGACAGGGGGGATCCTACAATGAGCAGTTCTTC.

This rearrangement joins TRBV6-4 to TRBJ1-6; 7 nucleotides match TRBD1. The CDR3 sequence is 15 residues long. Per the germline V gene, CDR1 is MRHNA and CDR2 is SNTAGT. J lost 7 bases, V lost 5 bases, and 8 bases had no gene match. The CDR3 coding sequence is TGTGCCAGCAGTCCAAACCGGGACAGAAATTCACCCCTCCACTTT. Protein sequence: CASSPNRDRNSPLHF.

CDR3 sequence reads: CSARGFYPGRRTGTDTQYF. CDR3 bases: TGCAGTGCTAGAGGCTTTTACCCCGGCCGGCGGACTGGCACAGATACGCAGTATTTT. The chain links TRBV20-1 to TRBJ2-3; TRBD2 is a possible D gene (5 bases). Between the trimmed V and J ends, which lost 1 base and 1 base, there was a span of 24 bases. Germline V gives CDR1 DFQATT, CDR2 SNEGSKA (reference sequence). This CDR3 has 19 amino acids.

This clonotype was recorded many times. The chain carries TRBV6-1 and TRBJ2-2; 8 positions match TRBD1. V lost 6 bases and J lost 5; bases outside the gene matches: 11. CDR3 length: 16 residues. Germline values: CDR1 MNHNS, CDR2 SASEGT. This CDR3 reads CASSPRTGRHTGELFF. Here the CDR3 DNA reads TGTGCCAGCAGCCCCAGGACAGGGAGGCATACCGGGGAGCTGTTTTTT.